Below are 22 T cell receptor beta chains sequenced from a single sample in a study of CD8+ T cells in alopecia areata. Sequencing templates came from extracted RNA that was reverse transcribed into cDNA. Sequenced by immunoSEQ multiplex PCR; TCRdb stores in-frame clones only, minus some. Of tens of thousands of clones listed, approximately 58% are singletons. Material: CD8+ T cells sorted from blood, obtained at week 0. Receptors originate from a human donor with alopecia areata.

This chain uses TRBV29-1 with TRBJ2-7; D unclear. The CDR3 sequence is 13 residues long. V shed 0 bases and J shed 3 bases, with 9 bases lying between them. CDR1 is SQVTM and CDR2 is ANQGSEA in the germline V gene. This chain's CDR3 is CSVEDVSSYEQYF. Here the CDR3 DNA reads TGCAGCGTTGAAGACGTCTCCAGCTACGAGCAGTACTTC.

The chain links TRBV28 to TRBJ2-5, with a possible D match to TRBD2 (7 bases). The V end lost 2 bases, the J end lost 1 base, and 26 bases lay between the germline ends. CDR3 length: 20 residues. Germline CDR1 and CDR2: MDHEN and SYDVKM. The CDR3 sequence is CASSLGGGSGGWLTQETQYF. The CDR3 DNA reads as TGTGCCAGCAGTTTAGGGGGCGGGAGCGGCGGCTGGTTGACCCAAGAGACCCAGTACTTC.

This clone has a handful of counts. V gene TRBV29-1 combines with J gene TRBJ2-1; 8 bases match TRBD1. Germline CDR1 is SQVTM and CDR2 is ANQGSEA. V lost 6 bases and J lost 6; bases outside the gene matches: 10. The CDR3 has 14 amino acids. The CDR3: CSVVDRGRLNEQFF. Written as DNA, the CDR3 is TGCAGCGTGGTCGACAGGGGACGACTCAATGAGCAGTTCTTC.

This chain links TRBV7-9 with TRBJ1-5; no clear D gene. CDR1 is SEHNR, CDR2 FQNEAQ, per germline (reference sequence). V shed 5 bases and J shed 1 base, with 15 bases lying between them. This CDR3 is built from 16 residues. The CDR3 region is CASSPGEARSNQPQHF. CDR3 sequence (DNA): TGTGCCAGCAGCCCCGGGGAGGCCAGAAGCAATCAGCCCCAGCATTTT.

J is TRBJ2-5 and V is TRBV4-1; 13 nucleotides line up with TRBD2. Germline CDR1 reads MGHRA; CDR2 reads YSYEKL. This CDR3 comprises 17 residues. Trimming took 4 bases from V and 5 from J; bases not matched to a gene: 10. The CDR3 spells CASSPGGLAGDRETQYF. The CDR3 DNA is TGCGCCAGCAGCCCCGGAGGACTAGCGGGGGACCGGGAGACCCAGTACTTC.

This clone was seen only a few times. For the CDR3, the DNA is TGTGCCAGCAGCTTAGCCCATAGCGTTGAGACCCAGTACTTC. It codes for CASSLAHSVETQYF. The V and J genes are TRBV7-2 and TRBJ2-5; a possible D gene is TRBD2 (5 bases). The CDR3 has 14 amino acids. Trimming took 0 bases from V and 5 from J, leaving 10 bases between them. Germline V CDR1 and CDR2: SGHTA, FQGNSA.

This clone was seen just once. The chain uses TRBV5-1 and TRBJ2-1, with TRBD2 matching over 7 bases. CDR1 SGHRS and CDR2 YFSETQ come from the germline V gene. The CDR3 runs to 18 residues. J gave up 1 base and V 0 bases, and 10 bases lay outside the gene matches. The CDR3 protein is CASSLGPIGGGSYNEQFF. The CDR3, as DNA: TGCGCCAGCAGCTTGGGGCCCATCGGCGGGGGATCCTACAATGAGCAGTTCTTC.

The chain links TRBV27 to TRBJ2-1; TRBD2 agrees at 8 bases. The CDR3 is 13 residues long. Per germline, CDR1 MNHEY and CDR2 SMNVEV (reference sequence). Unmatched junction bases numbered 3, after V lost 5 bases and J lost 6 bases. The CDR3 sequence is CASSPGLVNEQFF. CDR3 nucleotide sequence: TGTGCCAGCAGTCCGGGACTAGTCAATGAGCAGTTCTTC.

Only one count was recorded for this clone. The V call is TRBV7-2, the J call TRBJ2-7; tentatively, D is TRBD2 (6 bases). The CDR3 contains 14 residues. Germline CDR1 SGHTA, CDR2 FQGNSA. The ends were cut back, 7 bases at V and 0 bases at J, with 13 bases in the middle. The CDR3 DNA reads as TGTGCCAGCACCCCCGGGGGTCCCTCCTACGAGCAGTACTTC. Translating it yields CASTPGGPSYEQYF.

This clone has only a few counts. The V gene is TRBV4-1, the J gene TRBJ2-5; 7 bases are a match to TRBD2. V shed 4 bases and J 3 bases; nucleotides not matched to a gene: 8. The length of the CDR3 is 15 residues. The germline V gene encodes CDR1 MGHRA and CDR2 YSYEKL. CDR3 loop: CASSPLRLAEETQYF. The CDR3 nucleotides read TGCGCCAGCAGCCCTTTAAGGCTAGCGGAAGAGACCCAGTACTTC.

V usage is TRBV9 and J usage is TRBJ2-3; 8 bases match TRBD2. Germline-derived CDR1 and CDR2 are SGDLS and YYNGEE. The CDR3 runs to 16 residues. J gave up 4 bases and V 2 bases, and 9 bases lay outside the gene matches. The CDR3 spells CASSVVAGGGADTQYF. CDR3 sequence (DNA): TGTGCCAGCAGCGTTGTTGCGGGGGGAGGTGCAGATACGCAGTATTTT.

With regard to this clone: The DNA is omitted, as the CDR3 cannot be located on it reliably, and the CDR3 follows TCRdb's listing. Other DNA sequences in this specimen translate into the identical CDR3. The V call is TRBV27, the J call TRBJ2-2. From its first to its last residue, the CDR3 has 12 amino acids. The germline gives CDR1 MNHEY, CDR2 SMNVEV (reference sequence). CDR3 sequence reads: CASSFGAGELFF.

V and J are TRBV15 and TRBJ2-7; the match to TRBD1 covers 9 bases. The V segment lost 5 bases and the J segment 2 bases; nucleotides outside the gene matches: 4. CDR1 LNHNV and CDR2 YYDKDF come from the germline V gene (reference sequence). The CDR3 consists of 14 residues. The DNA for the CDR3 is TGTGCCACCAGCGAGGGGACAGGGCCCTACGAGCAGTACTTC. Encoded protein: CATSEGTGPYEQYF. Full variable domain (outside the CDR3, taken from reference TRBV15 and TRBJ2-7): DAMVIQNPRYQVTQFGKPVTLSCSQTLNHNVMYWYQQKSSQAPKLLFHYYDKDFNNEADTPDNFQSRRPNTSFCFLDIRSPGLGDTAMYLCATSEGTGPYEQYFGPGTRLTVT.

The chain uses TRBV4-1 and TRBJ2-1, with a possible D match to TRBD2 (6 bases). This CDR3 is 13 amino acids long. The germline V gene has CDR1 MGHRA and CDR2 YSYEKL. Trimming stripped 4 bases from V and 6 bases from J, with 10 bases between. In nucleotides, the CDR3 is TGCGCCAGCAGCCGTACTAGCCCCAATGAGCAGTTCTTC. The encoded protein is CASSRTSPNEQFF.

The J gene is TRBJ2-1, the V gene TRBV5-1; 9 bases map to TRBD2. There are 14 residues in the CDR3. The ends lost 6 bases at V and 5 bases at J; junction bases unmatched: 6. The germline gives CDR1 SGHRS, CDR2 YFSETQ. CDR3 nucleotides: TGCGCCAGCACGACTAGCGGCTACAACAATGAGCAGTTCTTC. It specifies CASTTSGYNNEQFF.

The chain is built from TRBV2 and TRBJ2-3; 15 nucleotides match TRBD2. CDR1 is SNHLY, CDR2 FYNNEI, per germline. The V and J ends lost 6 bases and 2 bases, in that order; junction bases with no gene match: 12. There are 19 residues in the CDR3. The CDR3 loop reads CASSAAGTSGRPLTDTQYF. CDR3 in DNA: TGTGCCAGCAGCGCCGCCGGGACTAGCGGGAGGCCACTCACAGATACGCAGTATTTT. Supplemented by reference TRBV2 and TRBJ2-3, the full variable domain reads EPEVTQTPSHQVTQMGQEVILRCVPISNHLYFYWYRQILGQKVEFLVSFYNNEISEKSEIFDDQFSVERPDGSNFTLKIRSTKLEDSAMYFCASSAAGTSGRPLTDTQYFGPGTRLTVL.

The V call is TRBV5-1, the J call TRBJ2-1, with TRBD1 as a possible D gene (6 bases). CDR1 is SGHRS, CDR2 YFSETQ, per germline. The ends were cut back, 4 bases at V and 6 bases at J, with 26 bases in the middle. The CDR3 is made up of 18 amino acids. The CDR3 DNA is TGCGCCAGCAGCAGTGGGGGCCTGGGAACGGTACTGGGCAATGAGCAGTTCTTC. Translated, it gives CASSSGGLGTVLGNEQFF.

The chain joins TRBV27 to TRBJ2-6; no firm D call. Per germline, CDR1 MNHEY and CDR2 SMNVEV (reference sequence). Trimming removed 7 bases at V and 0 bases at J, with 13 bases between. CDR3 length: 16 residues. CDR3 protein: CASKTRRTSGANVLTF. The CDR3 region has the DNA TGTGCCAGCAAGACAAGACGGACCTCTGGGGCCAACGTCCTGACTTTC.

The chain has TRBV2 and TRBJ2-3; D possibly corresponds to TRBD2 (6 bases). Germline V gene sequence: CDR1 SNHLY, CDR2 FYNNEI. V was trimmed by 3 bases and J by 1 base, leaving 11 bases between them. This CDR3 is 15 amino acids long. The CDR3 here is CASSDFASGTDTQYF. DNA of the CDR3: TGTGCCAGCAGTGACTTTGCTAGCGGCACAGATACGCAGTATTTT.

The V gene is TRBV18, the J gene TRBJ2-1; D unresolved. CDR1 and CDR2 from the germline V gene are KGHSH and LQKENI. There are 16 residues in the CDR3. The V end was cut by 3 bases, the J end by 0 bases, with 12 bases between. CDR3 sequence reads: CASSPSDGPSYNEQFF. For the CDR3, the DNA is TGTGCCAGCTCACCCTCGGACGGACCCTCCTACAATGAGCAGTTCTTC.

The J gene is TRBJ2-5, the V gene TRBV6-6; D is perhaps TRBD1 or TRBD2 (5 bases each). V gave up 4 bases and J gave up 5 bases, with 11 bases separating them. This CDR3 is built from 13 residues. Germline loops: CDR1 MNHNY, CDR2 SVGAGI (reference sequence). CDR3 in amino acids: CASSSGAVETQYF. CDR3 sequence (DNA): TGTGCCAGCAGTTCCGGGGCCGTGGAGACCCAGTACTTC.

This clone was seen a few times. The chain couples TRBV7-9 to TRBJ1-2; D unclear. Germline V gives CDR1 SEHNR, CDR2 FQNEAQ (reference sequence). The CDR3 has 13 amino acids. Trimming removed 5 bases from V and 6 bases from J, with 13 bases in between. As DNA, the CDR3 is TGTGCCAGCAGCAACACAGAGAAGCATGGCTACACCTTC. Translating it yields CASSNTEKHGYTF.